A single TCR beta chain is shown here with its context. Germline CDR1 is LGHNT and CDR2 is FRNRAP. The CDR3 is 14 residues long. The V segment lost 5 bases and the J segment 8 bases; nucleotides outside the gene matches: 4. Sequencing used immunoSEQ multiplex PCR; TCRdb keeps in-frame clones, though not all of them. Here the sample spans some 240,000 clones, around 86% being singletons. This entry comes from a study of blood T cell repertoires in COVID-19. Sequencing was carried out using PBMCs or T cells enriched from blood (not recorded which). The V gene is TRBV12-5, the J gene TRBJ1-6, with 9 bases aligning to TRBD1. This sequence originates from a woman between 35 and 50 years old with acute COVID-19. The CDR3, as DNA: TGTGCTAGTGGTCCGGGGACAGGGTATTCACCCCTCCACTTT. Protein sequence: CASGPGTGYSPLHF.